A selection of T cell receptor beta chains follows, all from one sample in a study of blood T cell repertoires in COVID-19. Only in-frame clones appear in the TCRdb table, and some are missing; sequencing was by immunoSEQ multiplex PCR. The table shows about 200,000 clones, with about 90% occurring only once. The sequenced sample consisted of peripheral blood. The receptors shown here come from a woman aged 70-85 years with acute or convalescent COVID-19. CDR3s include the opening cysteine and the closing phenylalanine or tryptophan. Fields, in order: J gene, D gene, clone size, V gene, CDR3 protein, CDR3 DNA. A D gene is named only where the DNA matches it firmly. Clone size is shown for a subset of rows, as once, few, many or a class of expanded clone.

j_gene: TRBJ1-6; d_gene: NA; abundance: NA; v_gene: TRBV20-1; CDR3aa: CSASRGSSYNSPLHF; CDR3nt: TGCAGTGCTAGTAGGGGGAGCTCCTATAATTCACCCCTCCACTTT
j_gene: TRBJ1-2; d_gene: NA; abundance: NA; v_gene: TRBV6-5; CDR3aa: CASTRPGSPYGYTF; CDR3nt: TGTGCCAGCACCCGCCCCGGGAGCCCGTATGGCTACACCTTC
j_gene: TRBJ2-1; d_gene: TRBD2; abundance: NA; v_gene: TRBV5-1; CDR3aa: CASSLVTSGSYNEQFF; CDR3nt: TGCGCCAGCAGCTTGGTCACTAGCGGGAGTTACAATGAGCAGTTCTTC
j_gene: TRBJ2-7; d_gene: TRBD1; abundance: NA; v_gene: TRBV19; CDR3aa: CASSPLDRAYEQYF; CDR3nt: TGTGCCAGTAGTCCCTTGGACAGGGCCTACGAGCAGTACTTC
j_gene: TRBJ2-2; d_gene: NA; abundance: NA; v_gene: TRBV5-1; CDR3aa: CASSLETGNTGELFF; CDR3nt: TGCGCCAGCAGCTTGGAGACAGGGAACACCGGGGAGCTGTTTTTT
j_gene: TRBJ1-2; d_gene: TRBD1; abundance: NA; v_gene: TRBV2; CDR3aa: CASNTGGLANYGYTF; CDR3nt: TGTGCCAGCAATACAGGGGGTTTAGCTAACTATGGCTACACCTTC
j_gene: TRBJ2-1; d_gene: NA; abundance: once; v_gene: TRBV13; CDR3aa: CASSPPRAYNEQFF; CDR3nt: TGTGCCAGCTCCCCCCCGCGAGCCTACAATGAGCAGTTCTTC
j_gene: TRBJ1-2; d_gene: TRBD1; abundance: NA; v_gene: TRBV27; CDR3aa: CASSLVRQGGLYGYTF; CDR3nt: TGTGCCAGCAGTTTAGTACGACAGGGTGGACTCTATGGCTACACCTTC
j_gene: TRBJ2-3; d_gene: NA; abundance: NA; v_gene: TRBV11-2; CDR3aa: CASSFGSSQSDTQYF; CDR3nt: TGTGCCAGCAGCTTTGGTTCATCCCAGTCGGATACGCAGTATTTT
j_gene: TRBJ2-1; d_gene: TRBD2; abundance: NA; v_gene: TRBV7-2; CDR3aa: CASSLIGLAVYNEQFF; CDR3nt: TGTGCCAGCAGTTTAATCGGACTAGCGGTATACAATGAGCAGTTCTTC
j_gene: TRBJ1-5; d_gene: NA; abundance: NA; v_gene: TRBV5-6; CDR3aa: CASSSRNQPQHF; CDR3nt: TGTGCCAGCAGCTCTAGGAATCAGCCCCAGCATTTT
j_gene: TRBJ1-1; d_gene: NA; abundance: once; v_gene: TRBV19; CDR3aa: CASIPIQGRGNTEAFF; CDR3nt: TGTGCCAGTATACCAATACAGGGTCGGGGGAACACTGAAGCTTTCTTT
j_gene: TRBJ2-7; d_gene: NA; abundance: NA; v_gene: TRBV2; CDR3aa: CATGRDSYEQYF; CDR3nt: TGTGCCACCGGACGGGATTCCTACGAGCAGTACTTC
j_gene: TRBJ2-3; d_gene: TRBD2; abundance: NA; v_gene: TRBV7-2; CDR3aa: CASSLAWGSGVTDTQYF; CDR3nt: TGTGCCAGCAGCTTAGCGTGGGGTAGCGGGGTCACAGATACGCAGTATTTT
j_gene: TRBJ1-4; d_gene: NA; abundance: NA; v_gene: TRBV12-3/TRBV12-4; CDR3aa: CASSFSEKLFF; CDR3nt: TGTGCCAGCAGTTTCAGTGAAAAACTGTTTTTT
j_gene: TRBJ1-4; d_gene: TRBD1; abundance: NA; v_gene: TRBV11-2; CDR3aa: CASSLRPTGLNEKLFF; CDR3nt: TGTGCCAGCAGCTTACGCCCGACAGGGCTTAATGAAAAACTGTTTTTT
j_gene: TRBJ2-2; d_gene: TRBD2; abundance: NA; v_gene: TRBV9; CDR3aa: CASSGVRGSTNTGELFF; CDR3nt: TGTGCCAGCAGCGGGGTACGCGGGAGTACAAACACCGGGGAGCTGTTTTTT
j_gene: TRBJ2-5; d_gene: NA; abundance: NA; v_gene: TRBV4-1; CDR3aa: CASSESWGTGETQYF; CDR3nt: TGCGCCAGCAGCGAAAGTTGGGGAACAGGGGAGACCCAGTACTTC
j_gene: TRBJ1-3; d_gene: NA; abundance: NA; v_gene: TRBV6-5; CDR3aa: CASSYGSPWGTIYF; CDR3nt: TGTGCCAGCAGCTATGGGAGCCCCTGGGGCACCATATATTTT
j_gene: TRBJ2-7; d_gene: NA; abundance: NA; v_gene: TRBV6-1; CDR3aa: CASSDEPRQTQYF; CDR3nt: TGTGCCAGCAGTGACGAGCCGAGACAGACACAGTACTTC
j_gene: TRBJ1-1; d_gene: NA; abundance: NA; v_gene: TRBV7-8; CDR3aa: CASSLGGIAEAFF; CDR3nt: TGTGCCAGCAGCTTAGGGGGCATCGCTGAAGCTTTCTTT
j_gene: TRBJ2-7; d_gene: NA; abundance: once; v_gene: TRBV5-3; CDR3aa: CARSPTSGGVEEQYF; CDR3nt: TGTGCCAGAAGCCCCACCTCCGGGGGAGTGGAGGAGCAGTACTTC
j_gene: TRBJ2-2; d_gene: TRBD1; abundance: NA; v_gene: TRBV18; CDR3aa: CASSPQTGYTGELFF; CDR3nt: TGTGCCAGCTCACCTCAGACAGGGTACACCGGGGAGCTGTTTTTT